This entry lists 17 T cell receptor beta chains sequenced from one sample in a study of T cell repertoires in cytomegalovirus infection. The antigens these receptors bind are not known. TCRdb independently ran MiXCR on the reads; one entry per CDR3 protein. Counted here are 110,000 to 150,000 distinct CDR3 sequences, around 32% occurring once; the ten biggest clones make up around half. The sequences come from CD8+ T cells from cultured PBMCs, collected from culture after CMV antigen stimulation. The receptor set was obtained from a human donor in good health (CMV status not recorded). Some clones in this sample may be carry-over from other donors' samples.

The CDR3 region is CASRSLAVEAFF. The CDR3 bases are TGTGCCAGCAGATCCTTGGCGGTTGAAGCTTTCTTT. This chain joins TRBV12-3 or TRBV12-4 and TRBJ1-1; unclear D gene. V was cut by 6 bases and J by 7 bases, with 12 bases left in between. This CDR3 is built from 12 residues.

The chain carries TRBV5-8 and TRBJ1-2; TRBD1 might be the D (5 bases). Between the trimmed V and J ends, which lost 0 bases and 7 bases, there was a span of 16 bases. The germline CDR1 and CDR2 sequences are SGHTS and YDEGEE. This CDR3 is built from 15 residues. CDR3 sequence: CASSLERMGPLGYTF. CDR3 nucleotides: TGTGCCAGCAGCTTGGAGCGTATGGGGCCGCTTGGCTACACCTTC.

The chain links TRBV20-1 to TRBJ2-1; TRBD2 agrees at 10 bases. Looked up from germline, CDR1 is DFQATT and CDR2 is SNEGSKA (reference sequence). The CDR3 length is 16 residues. V was pared by 3 bases and J by 6 bases, with 11 bases of the junction left unmatched. CDR3 loop: CSARRLLAGSFNEQFF. As DNA, the CDR3 is TGCAGTGCTAGGAGATTACTAGCGGGGTCGTTCAATGAGCAGTTCTTC.

A few counts support this clonotype. The chain links TRBV4-1 to TRBJ1-5, with TRBD1 matching over 7 bases. The CDR3 is 15 amino acids. Germline loops: CDR1 MGHRA, CDR2 YSYEKL. Losses at the gene ends were 6 bases for V and 6 bases for J; bases not matched to a gene: 11. The CDR3 DNA reads as TGCGCCAGCAGATCCTATGACAGGGCCAGTCAGCCCCAGCATTTT. Its translation is CASRSYDRASQPQHF.

The chain carries TRBV7-9 and TRBJ1-1; D gene unclear. The CDR3 spans 13 residues. The V gene's germline CDR1 is SEHNR and CDR2 FQNEAQ (reference sequence). The ends were cut back, 5 bases at V and 3 bases at J, with 10 bases in the middle. CDR3 region: CASSDDTYTEAFF. The CDR3 DNA sequence: TGTGCCAGCAGCGATGACACATACACTGAAGCTTTCTTT.

This clonotype was seen more than once but under ten times. V usage is TRBV4-1 and J usage is TRBJ2-1, with a possible D match to TRBD2 (6 bases). The V and J ends lost 7 bases and 8 bases respectively, with 24 bases between them. Per germline, CDR1 MGHRA and CDR2 YSYEKL. This CDR3 spans 16 amino acids. The CDR3 reads CASTAKVPGEGDEQFF. In nucleotides, the CDR3 is TGCGCCAGCACCGCCAAGGTACCGGGGGAAGGGGATGAGCAGTTCTTC.

This clonotype has a count of ten or more. This chain uses TRBV12-3 or TRBV12-4 with TRBJ2-3, with TRBD1 matching over 8 bases. The V gene end was trimmed by 3 bases and the J gene end by 3 bases; junction bases not matched to a gene: 5. This CDR3 comprises 15 residues. The CDR3 is CASSFDQGATDTQYF. The DNA for the CDR3 is TGTGCCAGCAGTTTCGATCAGGGGGCTACAGATACGCAGTATTTT.

This clonotype was picked up a small number of times. The chain recombines TRBV7-2 with TRBJ1-2; D remains unclear. This CDR3 region has 14 residues. V was cut by 7 bases and J by 4 bases, with 16 bases left in between. Germline loops: CDR1 SGHTA, CDR2 FQGNSA. The CDR3 DNA follows: TGTGCCAGCACCCTAGCCGCCACAGCCTATGGCTACACCTTC. It is translated as CASTLAATAYGYTF.

In nucleotides, the CDR3 is TGCGCCAGCAGCTCAGGGTTAGGGGCCAACGTCCTGACTTTC. Amino acids: CASSSGLGANVLTF. The chain uses TRBV4-1 and TRBJ2-6, with D perhaps TRBD1 (5 bases). The CDR3 has 14 residues. CDR1 is MGHRA, CDR2 YSYEKL, per germline. V was clipped by 5 bases and J by 4 bases, with 9 bases between them.

This clonotype was detected only a few times. The chain links TRBV6-1 to TRBJ1-1, with D perhaps matching TRBD1 (5 bases). Between the trimmed V and J ends, which lost 6 bases and 0 bases, there was a span of 11 bases. This CDR3 region has 14 residues. CDR1 and CDR2 from the germline V gene are MNHNS and SASEGT. CDR3 bases: TGTGCCAGCAGGGCAAGGGGCGTGAACACTGAAGCTTTCTTT. Encoded protein: CASRARGVNTEAFF.

The V and J genes are TRBV12-3 or TRBV12-4 and TRBJ2-7; D not resolved. V was shortened by 3 bases and J by 3 bases, with 9 bases between the two germline ends. The CDR3 length is 13 residues. DNA for the CDR3: TGTGCCAGCAGTTTCCCAGACGACTACGAGCAGTACTTC. Amino acids: CASSFPDDYEQYF.

The chain is built from TRBV20-1 and TRBJ2-7, with D possibly being TRBD1 (6 bases). The CDR3 extends over 16 amino acids. Trimming cost V 0 bases and J 4 bases, with 19 bases left between them. Per the germline V gene, CDR1 is DFQATT and CDR2 is SNEGSKA (reference sequence). CDR3 in DNA: TGCAGTGCTAGAGATTCGCTGGACAGAAGTCTTTACGAGCAGTACTTC. Residues: CSARDSLDRSLYEQYF.

The J gene is TRBJ2-1, the V gene TRBV20-1; TRBD2 aligns across 11 bases. Unmatched junction bases numbered 4, after V lost 4 bases and J lost 2 bases. This CDR3 region has 15 residues. Germline-derived CDR1 and CDR2 are DFQATT and SNEGSKA (reference sequence). The CDR3 here is CSAKLAGAPYNEQFF. DNA for the CDR3: TGCAGTGCTAAACTAGCGGGGGCCCCCTACAATGAGCAGTTCTTC.

The chain joins TRBV6-1 to TRBJ2-1, with 9 nucleotides matching TRBD2. The length of the CDR3 is 15 residues. V gave up 6 bases and J gave up 7 bases; unmatched junction bases: 10. Per germline, CDR1 MNHNS and CDR2 SASEGT. Here the CDR3 DNA reads TGTGCCAGCAGGACGGAGCGGGGGGCTTGGAATGAGCAGTTCTTC. Encoded protein: CASRTERGAWNEQFF.

This clonotype came up a few times. The chain joins TRBV27 to TRBJ1-3; D not resolved. Trimming pared 6 bases from V and 0 bases from J, leaving 12 bases between. CDR3 size: 15 residues. Germline V gene data show CDR1 as MNHEY and CDR2 as SMNVEV (reference sequence). CDR3 bases: TGTGCCAGCAGATTGACGCTTTCCTCTGGAAACACCATATATTTT. Translating it yields CASRLTLSSGNTIYF.

This chain joins TRBV7-9 and TRBJ1-1; the D gene is possibly TRBD1 (6 bases). V lost 5 bases to trimming and J lost 7 bases, with 17 bases between them. The germline CDR1 and CDR2 sequences are SEHNR and FQNEAQ (reference sequence). The CDR3 spans 14 residues. The CDR3 DNA reads TGTGCCAGCAGCCCGGGCGTGGGAGGGGGTGAAGCTTTCTTT. It codes for CASSPGVGGGEAFF.

This clonotype was counted only a few times. The chain carries TRBV24-1 and TRBJ1-2; tentatively, D is TRBD1 (5 bases). In germline, CDR1 is KGHDR, CDR2 SFDVKD. The ends were cut back, 0 bases at V and 6 bases at J, with 10 bases in the middle. The CDR3 is made up of 14 amino acids. The chain's CDR3 is CATSDLGHPNGYTF. The CDR3 nucleotides read TGTGCCACCAGTGATTTGGGACACCCAAATGGCTACACCTTC.